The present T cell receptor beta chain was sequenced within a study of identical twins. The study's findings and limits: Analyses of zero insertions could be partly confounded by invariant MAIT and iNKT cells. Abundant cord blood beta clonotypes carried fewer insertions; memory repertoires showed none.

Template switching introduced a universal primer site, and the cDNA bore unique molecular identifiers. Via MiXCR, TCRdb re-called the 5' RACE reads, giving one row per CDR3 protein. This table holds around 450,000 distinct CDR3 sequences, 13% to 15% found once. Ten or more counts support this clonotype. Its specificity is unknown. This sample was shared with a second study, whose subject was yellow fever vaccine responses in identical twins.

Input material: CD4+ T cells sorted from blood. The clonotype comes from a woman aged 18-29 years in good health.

This chain's CDR3 is CAIGTDTQYF. CDR3 DNA sequence: TGTGCCATCGGCACAGATACGCAGTATTTT. The rearrangement joins TRBV10-3 to TRBJ2-3, with no clear D. V lost 8 bases and J 1 base, leaving 1 base between the germline ends. Germline V gene sequence: CDR1 ENHRY, CDR2 SYGVKD. The CDR3 contains 10 residues.